This TCR beta chain was sequenced for a study of T cells after yellow fever vaccination. Study conclusions and caveats: The presence of abundant clonotypes contaminating from the bulk population was possible in FACS-sorted repertoires. Overall, a small share of clonotypes was seen in both CD4 and CD8 compartments. Subsequent booster samples again held most clones from primary vaccination (roughly 96% CD4, approximately 86% CD8).

The V and J ends lost 4 bases and 5 bases respectively, with 14 bases between them. Germline lookup yields CDR1 MDHEN and CDR2 SYDVKM. This CDR3 is built from 14 residues. Worth noting for this clonotype: Its antigen is as yet unknown.

Template switching with 5'RACE generated the TCR cDNA and added a universal primer site and UMIs. TCRdb processed the 5' RACE reads anew with MiXCR; each CDR3 protein has one entry. The table has 450,000 to 550,000 distinct CDR3 sequences, less than 20% seen once. The input for sequencing was PBMCs, taken 15 days after the yellow fever booster vaccination. This chain connects TRBV28 to TRBJ2-5; D remains unclear. The clonotype was recovered from a man younger than 40 who received the YFV17D yellow fever vaccine. CDR3 DNA: TGTGCCAGCAGTTCGCCCGTTAGGTCGGAGACCCAGTACTTC. It translates to CASSSPVRSETQYF. Supplemented by reference TRBV28 and TRBJ2-5, the full variable domain reads DVKVTQSSRYLVKRTGEKVFLECVQDMDHENMFWYRQDPGLGLRLIYFSYDVKMKEKGDIPEGYSVSREKKERFSLILESASTNQTSMYLCASSSPVRSETQYFGPGTRLLVL.